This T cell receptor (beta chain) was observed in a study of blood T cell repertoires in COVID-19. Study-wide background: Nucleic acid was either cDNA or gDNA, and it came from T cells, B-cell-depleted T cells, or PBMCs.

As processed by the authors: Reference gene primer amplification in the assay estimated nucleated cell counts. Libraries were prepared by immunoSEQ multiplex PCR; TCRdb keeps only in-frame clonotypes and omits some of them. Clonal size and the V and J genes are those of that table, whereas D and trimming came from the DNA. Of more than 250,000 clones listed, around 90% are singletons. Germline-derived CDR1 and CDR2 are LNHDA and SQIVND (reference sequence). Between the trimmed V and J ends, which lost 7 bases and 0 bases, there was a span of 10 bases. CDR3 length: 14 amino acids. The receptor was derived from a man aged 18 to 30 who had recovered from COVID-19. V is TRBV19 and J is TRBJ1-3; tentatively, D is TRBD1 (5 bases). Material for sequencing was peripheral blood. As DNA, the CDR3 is TGTGCCAGTACCGACAGTCCCTCTGGAAACACCATATATTTT. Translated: CASTDSPSGNTIYF.